This TCR beta chain was recorded in a study of T-cell reconstitution after alpha-beta-depleted transplantation in children. Overall study findings and caveats: Among T cells one year after transplant, newly produced cells accounted for most counts and diversity. After transplant, at about two months, alpha-beta T cells were reportedly derived from several hundred expanded graft clones. TCRbeta diversity was high at day 60 in some patients (a result of surviving recipient T cells and thymic progenitors).

This clonotype has at least ten counts. Antigen specificity is unknown. V lost 6 bases to trimming and J lost 4 bases, with 10 bases between them. This CDR3 is built from 13 residues. Molecular barcoding with unique molecular identifiers was used for the TCRbeta library. TCRdb reprocessed the PCR reads via MiXCR and lists one record per CDR3 protein. The profile shows about 300,000 distinct CDR3 sequences, 6% to 10% of them singletons. The sample was peripheral blood, taken 360 days after TCRalphabeta/CD19-depleted stem cell transplant. The chain has TRBV12-3 or TRBV12-4 and TRBJ1-3, with D hard to call. The TCR sequence derives from a female patient aged 2 to 10 who had a stem cell transplant for Fanconi anemia, so the T cells may come from the graft donor. The CDR3 loop is CASSPDSGNTIYF. The CDR3, as DNA: TGTGCCAGCAGCCCCGACTCGGGAAACACCATATATTTT.